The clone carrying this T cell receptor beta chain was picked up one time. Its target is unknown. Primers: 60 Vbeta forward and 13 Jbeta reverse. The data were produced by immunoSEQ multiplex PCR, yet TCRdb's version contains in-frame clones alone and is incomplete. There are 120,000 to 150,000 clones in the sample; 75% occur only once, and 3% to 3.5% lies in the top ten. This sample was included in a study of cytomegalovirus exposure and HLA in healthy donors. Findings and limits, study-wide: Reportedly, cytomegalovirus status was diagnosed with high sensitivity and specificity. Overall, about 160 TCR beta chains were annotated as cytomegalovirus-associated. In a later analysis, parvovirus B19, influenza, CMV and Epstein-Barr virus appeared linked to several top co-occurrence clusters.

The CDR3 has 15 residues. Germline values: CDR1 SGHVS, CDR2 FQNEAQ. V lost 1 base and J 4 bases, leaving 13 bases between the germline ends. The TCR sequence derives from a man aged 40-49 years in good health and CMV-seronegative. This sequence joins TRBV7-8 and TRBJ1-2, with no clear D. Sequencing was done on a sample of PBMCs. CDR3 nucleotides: TGTGCCAGCAGCTTAGAGACGGGTGGTAGCTATGGCTACACCTTC. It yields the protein CASSLETGGSYGYTF. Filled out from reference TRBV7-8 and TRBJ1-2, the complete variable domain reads GAGVSQSPRYKVAKRGQDVALRCDPISGHVSLFWYQQALGQGPEFLTYFQNEAQLDKSGLPSDRFFAERPEGSVSTLKIQRTQQEDSAVYLCASSLETGGSYGYTFGSGTRLTVV.